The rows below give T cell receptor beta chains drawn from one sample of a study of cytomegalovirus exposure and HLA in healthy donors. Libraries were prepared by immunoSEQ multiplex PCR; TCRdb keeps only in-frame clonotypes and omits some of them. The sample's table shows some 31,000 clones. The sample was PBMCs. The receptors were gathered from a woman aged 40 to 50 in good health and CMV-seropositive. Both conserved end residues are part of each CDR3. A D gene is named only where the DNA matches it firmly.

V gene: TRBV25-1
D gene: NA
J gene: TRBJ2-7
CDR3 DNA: TGTGCCAGCAGTGATGGGGGACAAGCCTACGAGCAGTACTTC
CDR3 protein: CASSDGGQAYEQYF

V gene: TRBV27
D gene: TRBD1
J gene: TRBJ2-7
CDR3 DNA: TGTGCCAGCAGTTTAGACCCGGACAGGATTACCTACGAGCAGTACTTC
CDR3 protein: CASSLDPDRITYEQYF

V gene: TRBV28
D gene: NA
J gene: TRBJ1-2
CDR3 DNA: TGTGCCAGCAATGGACAGCACTATGGCTACACCTTC
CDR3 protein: CASNGQHYGYTF

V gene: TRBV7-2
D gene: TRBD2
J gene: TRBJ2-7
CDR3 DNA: TGTGCCAGCAGCTTAAGGGGCGGCGGGAGCTACGAGCAGTACTTC
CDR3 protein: CASSLRGGGSYEQYF

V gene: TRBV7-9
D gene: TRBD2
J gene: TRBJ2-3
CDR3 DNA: TGTGCCAGCAGCTTAGCTGCGGGAGGGCCCGATACGCAGTATTTT
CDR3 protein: CASSLAAGGPDTQYF

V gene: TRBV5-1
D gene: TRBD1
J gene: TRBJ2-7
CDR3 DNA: TGCGCCAGCAGCTTATCCGGGACAGGATCCTACGAGCAGTACTTC
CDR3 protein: CASSLSGTGSYEQYF

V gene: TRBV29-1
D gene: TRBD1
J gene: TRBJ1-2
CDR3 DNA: TGCAGCGTTGAAGAGACAGGGGGGAGCTATGGCTACACCTTC
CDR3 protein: CSVEETGGSYGYTF

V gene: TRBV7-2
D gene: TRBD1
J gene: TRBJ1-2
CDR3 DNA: TGTGCCAGCAAACCAGGGGGCCTCCTTGGCTACACCTTC
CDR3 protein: CASKPGGLLGYTF

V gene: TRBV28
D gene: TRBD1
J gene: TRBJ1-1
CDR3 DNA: TGTGCCAGCAGTTGGGGACAGGGTTCGGCTTTCTTT
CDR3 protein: CASSWGQGSAFF

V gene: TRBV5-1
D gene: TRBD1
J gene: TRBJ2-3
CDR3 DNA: TGCGCCAGCAGCGGGCAGGGACAGGGCACAGATACGCAGTATTTT
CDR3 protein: CASSGQGQGTDTQYF

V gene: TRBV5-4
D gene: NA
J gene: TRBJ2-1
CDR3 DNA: TGTGCCAGCAGCTACCCAGGGCACTACAATGAGCAGTTCTTC
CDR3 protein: CASSYPGHYNEQFF

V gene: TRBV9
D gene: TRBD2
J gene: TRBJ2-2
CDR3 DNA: TGTGCCAGCAGCCCGAAGATAGCGGGAGGCAACACCGGGGAGCTGTTTTTT
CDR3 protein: CASSPKIAGGNTGELFF

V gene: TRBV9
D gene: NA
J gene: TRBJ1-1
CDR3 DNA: TGTGCCAGCAGCGTTACGGGGATGAACACTGAAGCTTTCTTT
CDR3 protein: CASSVTGMNTEAFF

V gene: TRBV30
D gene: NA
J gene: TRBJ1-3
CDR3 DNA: TGTGCCTGGAGTTCGGGGACTGGAAACACCATATATTTT
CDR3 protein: CAWSSGTGNTIYF

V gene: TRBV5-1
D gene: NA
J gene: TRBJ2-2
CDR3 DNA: TGCGCCAGTACCGGGACTGCCAACACCGGGGAGCTGTTTTTT
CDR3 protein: CASTGTANTGELFF

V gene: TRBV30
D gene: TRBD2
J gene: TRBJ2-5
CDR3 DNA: TGTGCCTGGAGTGTAAGACTAGCGGGAGGAGGAGGGGAGACCCAGTACTTC
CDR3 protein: CAWSVRLAGGGGETQYF

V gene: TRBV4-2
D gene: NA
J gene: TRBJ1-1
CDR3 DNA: TGTGCCAGCAGTCCCTTAGCGGACACTGAAGCTTTCTTT
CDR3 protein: CASSPLADTEAFF

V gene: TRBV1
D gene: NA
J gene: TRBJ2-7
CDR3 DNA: TGCACCAGCAGCCAAGATGGACTAGCGGGAAATGAGCAGTACTTC
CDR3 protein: CTSSQDGLAGNEQYF

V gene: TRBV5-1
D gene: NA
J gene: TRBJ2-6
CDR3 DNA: TGCGCCAGCAGCGCCAGAGGAAACTCTGGGGCCAACGTCCTGACTTTC
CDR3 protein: CASSARGNSGANVLTF

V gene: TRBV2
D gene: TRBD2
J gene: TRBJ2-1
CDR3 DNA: TGTGCCAGTGGGACTAGCGGGAGTGGGGATGAGCAGTTCTTC
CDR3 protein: CASGTSGSGDEQFF

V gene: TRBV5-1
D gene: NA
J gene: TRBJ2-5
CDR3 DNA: TGCGCCAGCAGCTTTGGGCTAGCCCAAGAGACCCAGTACTTC
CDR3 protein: CASSFGLAQETQYF

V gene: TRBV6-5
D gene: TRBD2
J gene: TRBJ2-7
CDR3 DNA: TGTGCCAGCAGTTCCCTAGCGGGGAGCTCCTACGAGCAGTACTTC
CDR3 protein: CASSSLAGSSYEQYF

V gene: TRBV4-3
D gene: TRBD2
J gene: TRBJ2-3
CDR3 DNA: TGCGCCAGCAGCCTACTAGCGGGAGGACCAGATACGCAGTATTTT
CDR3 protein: CASSLLAGGPDTQYF

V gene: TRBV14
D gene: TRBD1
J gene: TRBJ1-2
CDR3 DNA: TGTGCCAGCAGCCCCCGAGGGGGCGATGGCTACACCTTC
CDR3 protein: CASSPRGGDGYTF

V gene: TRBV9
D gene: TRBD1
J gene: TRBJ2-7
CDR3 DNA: TGTGCCAGCAGCCCCCCGGGACAGGGCTCCTACGAGCAGTACTTC
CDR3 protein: CASSPPGQGSYEQYF

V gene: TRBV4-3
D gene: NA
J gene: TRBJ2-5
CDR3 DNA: TGCGCCAGCAGCCAAGAGCTTAACGGAGGGGAGACCCAGTACTTC
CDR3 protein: CASSQELNGGETQYF

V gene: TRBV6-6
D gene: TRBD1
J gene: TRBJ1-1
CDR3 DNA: TGTGCCAGCAGACAGGGGCTACGGAACACTGAAGCTTTCTTT
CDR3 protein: CASRQGLRNTEAFF

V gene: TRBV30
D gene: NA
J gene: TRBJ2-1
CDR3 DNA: TGTGCCTGGAGTGTACTTGGAGGGTCCTACAATGAGCAGTTCTTC
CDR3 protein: CAWSVLGGSYNEQFF